The 10 T cell receptor beta chains given below trace back to one sample, sequenced in a study of blood T cell repertoires in COVID-19. Using immunoSEQ multiplex PCR, the repertoire was profiled, and TCRdb retains in-frame clones only, with some absent. Found here are around 480,000 clones, roughly nine tenths of them singletons; the top ten hold about 0.75%. What was sequenced was PBMCs or T cells enriched from blood (not recorded which). These receptors were taken from a woman under 30 who had recovered from COVID-19.

The chain joins TRBV3-1 (or the pseudogene TRBV3-2) to TRBJ1-4; D gene ambiguous. The CDR3 totals 13 residues. V was shortened by 8 bases and J by 4 bases, with 11 bases between the two germline ends. From germline, CDR1 is LGHDT and CDR2 YNNKEL (reference sequence). The CDR3 bases are TGTGCCAGCGGACTTTGGGGTAATGAAAAACTGTTTTTT. This encodes CASGLWGNEKLFF.

The CDR3 here is CASSPGGGQQYNEQFF. The CDR3, as DNA: TGTGCCAGCAGCCCAGGCGGGGGCCAACAATACAATGAGCAGTTCTTC. This chain joins TRBV9 and TRBJ2-1; D is possibly TRBD2 (7 bases). This CDR3 has 16 residues. V was cut by 4 bases and J by 4 bases, with 18 bases left in between. The germline V gene encodes CDR1 SGDLS and CDR2 YYNGEE.

The rearrangement uses TRBV28 and TRBJ1-4, with D uncertain. The CDR3 has 16 residues. The germline V and J ends were trimmed by 6 bases and 7 bases, with 21 bases remaining between them. Germline-derived CDR1 and CDR2 are MDHEN and SYDVKM. CDR3 amino acids: CASSPSSGPLSEKLFF. The DNA of the CDR3 is TGTGCCAGCAGCCCAAGCTCGGGTCCCCTTTCTGAAAAACTGTTTTTT.

This sequence joins TRBV7-2 and TRBJ1-2; D may be TRBD1 (5 bases). In germline, CDR1 is SGHTA, CDR2 FQGNSA. The ends were cut back, 1 base at V and 2 bases at J, with 17 bases in the middle. This CDR3 contains 17 residues. CDR3 coding DNA: TGTGCCAGCAGCTTAGAATTTTGGGCAGGGATGAACTATGGCTACACCTTC. This encodes CASSLEFWAGMNYGYTF.

The chain combines TRBV10-2 with TRBJ1-1, with TRBD1 identical over 8 bases. The length of the CDR3 is 14 residues. V lost 3 bases to trimming and J lost 4 bases; unmatched junction nucleotides: 4. The germline gives CDR1 WSHSY, CDR2 SAAADI. CDR3 sequence: CASSDHTGGTEAFF. CDR3 in DNA: TGCGCCAGCAGTGACCACACAGGGGGCACTGAAGCTTTCTTT.

The chain employs TRBV18 and TRBJ2-1; maybe TRBD1 (5 bases). Germline V gene lookup returns CDR1 KGHSH and CDR2 LQKENI. CDR3 size: 15 residues. Deletions cut 2 bases from V and 10 bases from J, with 18 bases between. The CDR3, as DNA: TGTGCCAGCTCACCAGGGGCAGATTCTGGCGAGGAGCAGTTCTTC. Residues: CASSPGADSGEEQFF.

The rearrangement uses TRBV5-1 and TRBJ2-7; tentatively, D is TRBD1 (5 bases). V gave up 6 bases and J gave up 0 bases, with 16 bases separating them. The CDR3 is 15 residues long. Germline V gene data show CDR1 as SGHRS and CDR2 as YFSETQ. The CDR3 nucleotides read TGCGCCAGCATGTCCGACAGTACCAACTCCTACGAGCAGTACTTC. It is translated as CASMSDSTNSYEQYF.

The chain combines TRBV29-1 with TRBJ2-5; 7 positions agree with TRBD2. J lost 5 bases, V lost 5 bases, and 14 bases had no gene match. CDR1 and CDR2 from the germline V gene are SQVTM and ANQGSEA. The CDR3 spans 15 residues. The DNA of the CDR3 is TGCAGCGTTAGGGGAGGGGACTCGAGGTATGAGACCCAGTACTTC. Its translation is CSVRGGDSRYETQYF.

In this sample, this clone turned up once. J is TRBJ2-5 and V is TRBV2; D uncertain. The germline V and J ends were trimmed by 3 bases and 1 base, with 12 bases remaining between them. Looked up from germline, CDR1 is SNHLY and CDR2 is FYNNEI. This CDR3 is 15 amino acids long. The CDR3 here is CASSESRLGQETQYF. In nucleotides, the CDR3 is TGTGCCAGCAGTGAGTCGAGACTCGGCCAAGAGACCCAGTACTTC.

V and J are TRBV30 and TRBJ2-7; perhaps TRBD2 as D (6 bases). Per the germline V gene, CDR1 is GTSNPN and CDR2 is SVGIG (reference sequence). Trimming took 0 bases from V and 7 from J, leaving 13 bases between them. The CDR3 contains 13 residues. The CDR3 DNA reads as TGTGCCTGGAGTGTAAGGGCGGCGGGAGAGCAGTACTTC. It specifies CAWSVRAAGEQYF.